One and the same sample provided the 18 T cell receptor beta chains below, sequenced in a study of T-cell memory formation after mild COVID-19. TCRdb re-derived calls from the 5' RACE reads in MiXCR, one entry per CDR3 protein. The sample consists of about 130,000 distinct CDR3 sequences, 20% to 25% of them appearing once. Source material: PBMCs or a T cell subset sorted from them (not recorded which). The receptors come from an adult woman who had mild COVID-19 (a few samples of this study predate the infection). Cell type and time point are not known.

This chain joins TRBV6-2 or TRBV6-3 and TRBJ2-3, with D perhaps matching TRBD1 (5 bases). With 8 bases removed from V and 2 bases from J, the gap between germline ends came to 14 bases. CDR1 and CDR2 (germline): MNHEY, SVGEGT. The length of the CDR3 is 14 residues. The DNA for the CDR3 is TGTGCCAGCGGTGAACAGGTATACACAGATACGCAGTATTTT. It yields the protein CASGEQVYTDTQYF.

This clonotype was found a few times. This chain joins TRBV9 and TRBJ1-4, with 7 bases fitting TRBD1. Germline CDR1 SGDLS, CDR2 YYNGEE. CDR3 size: 15 residues. After removal of 4 bases from V and 7 bases from J, the junction contained 10 bases not matched to a gene. CDR3 in DNA: TGTGCCAGCAGCCCACAGGGGAACAGGCGTGAAAAACTGTTTTTT. This gives the protein CASSPQGNRREKLFF.

This clonotype was detected a few times. This rearrangement joins TRBV5-1 to TRBJ1-2; D not resolved. CDR1 is SGHRS, CDR2 YFSETQ, per germline. V was trimmed by 2 bases and J by 0 bases, leaving 17 bases between them. The CDR3 covers 17 residues. The CDR3 bases are TGCGCCAGCAGCTTTGAGTTGGCAGGCTTAGCTAACTATGGCTACACCTTC. This gives the protein CASSFELAGLANYGYTF.

The chain has TRBV27 and TRBJ2-7; D possibly matches TRBD1 or TRBD2 (5 bases each). Trimming removed 5 bases from V and 13 bases from J, with 24 bases in between. Germline loops: CDR1 MNHEY, CDR2 SMNVEV (reference sequence). The length of the CDR3 is 14 residues. The CDR3 loop reads CASSAPGPTLELYF. CDR3 in DNA: TGTGCCAGCAGTGCCCCGGGACCAACCTTGGAGTTATACTTC.

This clonotype showed up just a few times. The chain joins TRBV7-9 to TRBJ2-3; D tentatively reads TRBD1 or TRBD2 (5 bases each). The CDR3 is 14 residues long. Trimming removed 4 bases at V and 4 bases at J, with 12 bases between. Germline V gene sequence: CDR1 SEHNR, CDR2 FQNEAQ (reference sequence). The CDR3 region is CASSSGTRPDTQYF. The DNA for the CDR3 is TGTGCCAGCAGCTCGGGGACCCGGCCAGATACGCAGTATTTT.

This clonotype was counted a single time. J is TRBJ1-3 and V is TRBV12-3 or TRBV12-4; no reliable D call. Trimming stripped 5 bases from V and 7 bases from J, with 12 bases between. The CDR3 is 13 amino acids. CDR3 in DNA: TGTGCCAGCAGTATGATGGTGGGGAACACCATATATTTT. It specifies CASSMMVGNTIYF.

This clonotype was seen at least ten times. The chain carries TRBV12-3 or TRBV12-4 and TRBJ2-7; TRBD1 aligns across 8 bases. The CDR3 runs 15 residues. J gave up 0 bases and V 1 base, and 2 bases lay outside the gene matches. The CDR3 DNA sequence: TGTGCCAGCAGTTTAGGGACAGGGAGCTCCTACGAGCAGTACTTC. Translating gives CASSLGTGSSYEQYF.

The rearrangement joins TRBV7-9 to TRBJ1-2; no reliable D call. Trimming removed 1 base from V and 0 bases from J, with 9 bases in between. The germline V gene has CDR1 SEHNR and CDR2 FQNEAQ (reference sequence). The CDR3 has 15 residues. The CDR3 sequence is CASSLGGGTNYGYTF. For the CDR3, the DNA is TGTGCCAGCAGCTTAGGAGGAGGAACTAACTATGGCTACACCTTC.

This clonotype appeared a few times. This rearrangement joins TRBV30 to TRBJ2-1; 7 positions match TRBD2. The CDR3 is 14 residues long. The V gene's germline CDR1 is GTSNPN and CDR2 SVGIG (reference sequence). J lost 3 bases, V lost 1 base, and 3 bases had no gene match. The CDR3 spells CAWSALAVYNEQFF. The DNA for the CDR3 is TGTGCCTGGAGTGCCCTAGCGGTCTACAATGAGCAGTTCTTC.

This clonotype was observed a few times. V and J are TRBV12-3 or TRBV12-4 and TRBJ2-1; TRBD2 is a possible D gene (5 bases). The V and J ends lost 0 bases and 2 bases respectively, with 8 bases between them. This CDR3 contains 15 residues. This CDR3 is CASSLAGAPYNEQFF. DNA for the CDR3: TGTGCCAGCAGTTTAGCGGGAGCCCCCTACAATGAGCAGTTCTTC.

The chain carries TRBV12-3 or TRBV12-4 and TRBJ2-7; D unresolved. V lost 2 bases to trimming and J lost 5 bases, with 10 bases between them. The CDR3 is made up of 13 amino acids. As DNA, the CDR3 is TGTGCCAGCAGTTTAATTAACTGGCACGAGCAGTACTTC. It encodes CASSLINWHEQYF.

This chain links TRBV19 with TRBJ2-7; 7 bases map to TRBD2. Germline V gene sequence: CDR1 LNHDA, CDR2 SQIVND (reference sequence). The V segment lost 5 bases and the J segment 3 bases; nucleotides outside the gene matches: 13. The length of the CDR3 is 16 residues. The CDR3 region has the DNA TGTGCCAGTAGTGCCCGGCTAGCGGAGACCGTCTACGAGCAGTACTTC. Protein sequence: CASSARLAETVYEQYF.

This chain uses TRBV7-6 with TRBJ2-1; possibly TRBD2 for D (6 bases). The V end lost 3 bases, the J end lost 6 bases, and 12 bases lay between the germline ends. Germline V gene lookup returns CDR1 SGHVS and CDR2 FNYEAQ. The CDR3 runs 14 residues. This chain's CDR3 is CASSFPAGTNEQFF. In nucleotides, the CDR3 is TGTGCCAGCAGCTTTCCGGCGGGGACCAATGAGCAGTTCTTC.

V gene TRBV27 combines with J gene TRBJ2-7; the match to TRBD1 covers 9 bases. Germline V gene data show CDR1 as MNHEY and CDR2 as SMNVEV (reference sequence). CDR3 length: 14 residues. V lost 8 bases, J lost 3 bases, and 8 bases stayed unmatched. The CDR3 reads CASALTGGLYEQYF. DNA for the CDR3: TGTGCCAGCGCACTCACAGGGGGCCTCTACGAGCAGTACTTC.

The chain has TRBV7-9 and TRBJ2-7, with TRBD2 identical over 10 bases. The CDR3 contains 16 residues. The germline V gene has CDR1 SEHNR and CDR2 FQNEAQ (reference sequence). The V gene end was trimmed by 4 bases and the J gene end by 7 bases; junction bases not matched to a gene: 13. This chain's CDR3 is CASSSPISGRAWEQYF. The CDR3 nucleotides are TGTGCCAGCAGCTCACCGATAAGCGGGAGGGCCTGGGAGCAGTACTTC.

This clonotype was counted between two and nine times. The chain uses TRBV2 and TRBJ2-1; D unclear. This CDR3 is 11 amino acids long. Germline V CDR1 and CDR2: SNHLY, FYNNEI. V dropped 8 bases and J dropped 6 bases, with 8 bases sitting between them. The CDR3 loop is CASVGFNEQFF. CDR3 coding DNA: TGTGCCAGCGTGGGGTTCAATGAGCAGTTCTTC.

This clonotype has a handful of counts. The chain employs TRBV27 and TRBJ2-3; 8 bases agree with TRBD1. V was pared by 6 bases and J by 4 bases, with 6 bases of the junction left unmatched. This CDR3 comprises 14 residues. Per germline, CDR1 MNHEY and CDR2 SMNVEV (reference sequence). CDR3: CASRIWTGSDTQYF. CDR3 DNA sequence: TGTGCCAGCAGAATTTGGACAGGGTCAGATACGCAGTATTTT.

V gene TRBV5-5 combines with J gene TRBJ2-7; 7 nucleotides match TRBD1. With 4 bases clipped from V and 2 bases from J, the junction kept 6 bases outside the gene matches. Germline V lookup: CDR1 SGHKS, CDR2 YYEKEE (reference sequence). The CDR3 spans 14 residues. The CDR3 protein is CASSKPGTAYEQYF. CDR3 DNA: TGTGCCAGCAGCAAGCCCGGGACAGCCTACGAGCAGTACTTC. Filled out from reference TRBV5-5 and TRBJ2-7, the complete variable domain reads DAGVTQSPTHLIKTRGQQVTLRCSPISGHKSVSWYQQVLGQGPQFIFQYYEKEERGRGNFPDRFSARQFPNYSSELNVNALLLGDSALYLCASSKPGTAYEQYFGPGTRLTVT.